Detailed here is one T cell receptor (beta chain). CDR1 and CDR2 from the germline V gene are DFQATT and SNEGSKA (reference sequence). The CDR3 length is 13 residues. The junction had 5 bases not matched to a gene; V was cut back by 3 bases and J by 8 bases. The record originates from a study of blood T cell repertoires in COVID-19. On the study more broadly: Samples came from the United States, Italy and Spain, spanning acute and convalescent COVID-19. T cells, B-cell-depleted T cells, or PBMCs provided the cDNA or gDNA that served as material.

Per the original data handling: Reference gene primers were amplified, and this amplification served to estimate nucleated cell counts. Measured with immunoSEQ multiplex PCR; TCRdb has only the in-frame clones, and not every one. V, J and clone size are those of that table, while D and trimming were read from the DNA. The table shows 100,000 to 150,000 clones, with 84% occurring only once. Sequenced input: peripheral blood. The clonotype was recovered from a man aged 55-75 years with acute or convalescent COVID-19. The chain is built from TRBV20-1 and TRBJ2-1; 9 nucleotides match TRBD2. The CDR3 spells CSASLGLAYEQFF. The CDR3 coding sequence is TGCAGTGCTAGTCTGGGACTAGCTTATGAGCAGTTCTTC.